Each of the 25 T cell receptor beta chains below was sequenced from the same sample in a study of blood T cells in healthy people across ages. Together with a sample-barcoded 5' primer, a J-beta primer mix was included in a second PCR lasting about 6 to 12 cycles. Via MiXCR, TCRdb re-called the 5' RACE reads, giving one row per CDR3 protein. The sample contains 550,000 to 800,000 distinct CDR3 sequences, around a fifth of which appear only once. The sample taken for sequencing was blood. These receptors originate from a man aged 65 to 79 in good health.

There are a few counts of this clonotype. This chain connects TRBV6-2 or TRBV6-3 to TRBJ2-4, with 10 bases aligning to TRBD2. The CDR3 has 18 residues. Trimming at V came to 2 bases and at J to 4 bases, leaving 11 bases not matched to a gene. Germline CDR1 reads MNHEY; CDR2 reads SVGEGT. CDR3 bases: TGTGCCAGCAGTTACGAAGCGGGAGGGCCTAGGGAGAAAAACATTCAGTACTTC. Its protein product is CASSYEAGGPREKNIQYF.

A few counts support this clonotype. This chain joins TRBV13 and TRBJ2-7, with D unresolved. The CDR3 is made up of 14 amino acids. Germline CDR1 is PRHDT and CDR2 is FYEKMQ (reference sequence). The germline V and J ends were trimmed by 5 bases and 4 bases, with 15 bases remaining between them. As DNA, the CDR3 is TGTGCCAGCAGCCCCAACCGATTAGCTTACGAGCAGTACTTC. Encoded protein: CASSPNRLAYEQYF.

This chain uses TRBV30 with TRBJ2-5; D not certain. The last part of the DNA fits TRBJ2-1 better; the J call may be wrong. This CDR3 is built from 13 residues. Germline V gene data show CDR1 as GTSNPN and CDR2 as SVGIG (reference sequence). CDR3 sequence (DNA): TGTGCCTGGAGTCACGGGTCCAATAATGAGCAGTTCTTC. This gives the protein CAWSHGSNNEQFF.

The V call is TRBV20-1, the J call TRBJ2-7, with a possible D match to TRBD1 (6 bases). V was cut by 6 bases and J by 5 bases, with 20 bases left in between. In germline, CDR1 is DFQATT, CDR2 SNEGSKA (reference sequence). This CDR3 has 14 amino acids. The DNA of the CDR3 is TGCAGTGCAACGACTGGGGGCCGGCCCCACGAGCAGTACTTC. This codes for CSATTGGRPHEQYF.

This chain joins TRBV15 and TRBJ2-5; 10 positions match TRBD1. CDR1 and CDR2 (germline): LNHNV, YYDKDF (reference sequence). This CDR3 is built from 14 residues. Trimming removed 7 bases from V and 7 bases from J; junction bases left unmatched: 9. Here the CDR3 DNA reads TGTGCCACCACCGACAGGGGGCCATTACGGACCCAGTACTTC. It specifies CATTDRGPLRTQYF.

The table lists this clonotype with a few counts. One junction end does not reproduce the germline sequence, and a read error may be involved. The chain recombines TRBV7-7 with TRBJ2-5, with D uncertain. CDR1 is SSHAT and CDR2 is FNYEAQ in the germline V gene (reference sequence). CDR3 length: 16 amino acids. The CDR3 loop is CASSQSGSTFQETQYF. The DNA of the CDR3 is TGTGCTAGCAGCCAGAGTGGCAGCACATTCCAAGAGACCCAGTACTTC.

This clonotype has just a few counts. The rearrangement uses TRBV12-3 or TRBV12-4 and TRBJ1-2; 7 nucleotides agree with TRBD1. The J segment lost 8 bases and the V segment lost 7 bases, leaving 7 bases of the junction unmatched. The CDR3 runs to 12 residues. The CDR3 loop is CASNPGGTGYTF. The DNA of the CDR3 is TGTGCCAGCAACCCAGGGGGGACGGGCTACACCTTC.

The chain employs TRBV10-3 and TRBJ2-5; either TRBD1 or TRBD2 may fit D (5 bases each). Gene TRBJ2-1 matches the end of the DNA better, so the J call may be wrong. Germline V gives CDR1 ENHRY, CDR2 SYGVKD. The CDR3 is 13 residues long. For the CDR3, the DNA is TGTGCCATCAGTTCCCCGGGGCGCAATGAGCAGTTCTTC. This gives the protein CAISSPGRNEQFF.

This chain joins TRBV25-1 and TRBJ1-6, with a weak D call TRBD1 (5 bases). Trimming took 10 bases from V and 10 from J, leaving 20 bases between them. The germline CDR1 and CDR2 sequences are MGHDK and SYGVNS. There are 14 residues in the CDR3. CDR3 bases: TGTGCCACCACCGGGGACTCCTCGGGATCACCCCTCCACTTT. Residues: CATTGDSSGSPLHF.

This chain connects TRBV6-5 to TRBJ1-1, with unresolved D. Germline V gene lookup returns CDR1 MNHEY and CDR2 SVGAGI. The CDR3 extends over 13 amino acids. The ends were cut back, 6 bases at V and 2 bases at J, with 10 bases in the middle. The CDR3 reads CASRPGFNTEAFF. In nucleotides, the CDR3 is TGTGCCAGCAGGCCGGGTTTCAACACTGAAGCTTTCTTT.

This rearrangement joins TRBV9 to TRBJ2-1; 14 bases align to TRBD2. V lost 4 bases to trimming and J lost 8 bases; unmatched junction nucleotides: 5. This CDR3 has 15 amino acids. Germline V gene data show CDR1 as SGDLS and CDR2 as YYNGEE. CDR3 DNA sequence: TGTGCCAGCAGCCTTACGACTAGCGGGAGGGATGAGCAGTTCTTC. Amino acid sequence: CASSLTTSGRDEQFF.

For the CDR3, the DNA is TGTGCCAGCAGGGGGGAGGGTTACGAGCAGTACTTC. It encodes CASRGEGYEQYF. The rearrangement joins TRBV2 to TRBJ2-5; 7 bases match TRBD2. The end of the DNA is better explained by TRBJ2-7, so the J call may be wrong. The CDR3 is made up of 12 amino acids. Germline V lookup: CDR1 SNHLY, CDR2 FYNNEI.

As to this clonotype: At one end, the junction sequence differs from germline, possibly due to a read error. The V gene is TRBV5-1, the J gene TRBJ1-1; D is perhaps TRBD1 (5 bases). CDR1 and CDR2 (germline): SGHRS, YFSETQ. This CDR3 is 14 amino acids long. The CDR3 is CASSWGTVNNEAFF. The CDR3 DNA follows: TGCGCCAGCAGCTGGGGGACGGTGAACAATGAAGCTTTCTTT.

This clonotype was counted a few times. The chain has TRBV10-3 and TRBJ2-6; no reliable D call. CDR3 length: 15 residues. Deletions cut 5 bases from V and 0 bases from J, with 8 bases between. Germline V CDR1 and CDR2: ENHRY, SYGVKD. The CDR3 DNA reads TGTGCCATCAGTCCAGAGAGCTCTGGGGCCAACGTCCTGACTTTC. Protein product: CAISPESSGANVLTF.

This clonotype was counted between two and nine times. The V call is TRBV18, the J call TRBJ2-5; a weak D match, TRBD2 (5 bases). CDR1 is KGHSH and CDR2 is LQKENI in the germline V gene. This CDR3 has 13 amino acids. Trimming stripped 4 bases from V and 5 bases from J, with 11 bases between. This CDR3 reads CASSQRDGETQYF. CDR3 bases: TGTGCCAGCTCACAACGGGATGGGGAGACCCAGTACTTC.

Only a few counts were recorded for this clonotype. The CDR3 DNA reads as TGTGCCAGCAGTTTATGGCTAGCGACGGGCAATGAGCAGTTCTTC. This translates into CASSLWLATGNEQFF. V and J are TRBV28 and TRBJ2-1; D is possibly TRBD2 (6 bases). The CDR3 length is 15 residues. V was trimmed by 0 bases and J by 6 bases, leaving 12 bases between them. Germline V gene lookup returns CDR1 MDHEN and CDR2 SYDVKM.

This clonotype occurred a few times. V and J are TRBV20-1 and TRBJ2-1; 8 bases are a match to TRBD2. Losses at the gene ends were 3 bases for V and 4 bases for J; bases not matched to a gene: 2. This CDR3 has 13 amino acids. In germline, CDR1 is DFQATT, CDR2 SNEGSKA (reference sequence). The CDR3 region has the DNA TGCAGTGCTAGCGGGAGGGAATACAATGAGCAGTTCTTC. It codes for CSASGREYNEQFF.

This clonotype was seen a handful of times. The CDR3 loop reads CASSQGLAGDYNEQFF. CDR3 sequence (DNA): TGTGCCAGCAGCCAAGGTCTAGCGGGAGACTACAATGAGCAGTTCTTC. This chain uses TRBV3-1 with TRBJ2-1; 10 bases fit TRBD2. The CDR3 has 16 amino acids. V lost 1 base, J lost 3 bases, and 3 bases stayed unmatched. Germline loops: CDR1 LGHDT, CDR2 YNNKEL (reference sequence).

A few counts support this clonotype. The chain links TRBV27 to TRBJ1-1, with D perhaps TRBD1 (5 bases). The length of the CDR3 is 14 residues. Trimming took 3 bases from V and 1 from J, leaving 9 bases between them. Germline CDR1 reads MNHEY; CDR2 reads SMNVEV (reference sequence). The CDR3 DNA reads as TGTGCCAGCAGTTTTCGCAGGGCGAACACTGAAGCTTTCTTT. As protein: CASSFRRANTEAFF.

The chain joins TRBV11-2 to TRBJ2-6; 7 nucleotides match TRBD1. The CDR3 length is 17 residues. J gave up 1 base and V 0 bases, and 3 bases lay outside the gene matches. Looked up from germline, CDR1 is SGHAT and CDR2 is FQNNGV. CDR3 coding DNA: TGTGCCAGCAGCTTAGATAGACAGGGTTCTGGGGCCAACGTCCTGACTTTC. Its protein is CASSLDRQGSGANVLTF.

This chain links TRBV15 with TRBJ1-2, with D possibly matching TRBD1 (5 bases). The CDR3 length is 14 residues. The germline V and J ends were trimmed by 1 base and 2 bases, with 8 bases remaining between them. Germline V gene data show CDR1 as LNHNV and CDR2 as YYDKDF (reference sequence). The CDR3 sequence is CATSRGTTNYGYTF. CDR3 coding DNA: TGTGCCACCAGCAGAGGGACAACCAACTATGGCTACACCTTC.

This chain's CDR3 is CASSDPARGDEKLFF. The CDR3 DNA sequence: TGTGCCAGCAGTGACCCTGCCAGGGGTGATGAAAAACTGTTTTTT. The rearrangement links TRBV25-1 to TRBJ1-4; tentative D call: TRBD1 (6 bases). Trimming left V 3 bases short and J 6 bases short, with 14 bases between. This CDR3 has 15 residues. The germline gives CDR1 MGHDK, CDR2 SYGVNS.

V is TRBV29-1 and J is TRBJ2-2, with 7 nucleotides matching TRBD2. The germline V gene encodes CDR1 SQVTM and CDR2 ANQGSEA. V lost 7 bases, J lost 5 bases, and 4 bases stayed unmatched. This CDR3 is 12 amino acids long. CDR3 region: CSATSVTGELFF. CDR3 in DNA: TGCAGCGCTACTAGCGTTACCGGGGAGCTGTTTTTT.

This rearrangement joins TRBV10-2 to TRBJ2-3; tentatively, D is TRBD1 or TRBD2 (6 bases each). The germline V gene encodes CDR1 WSHSY and CDR2 SAAADI. The CDR3 loop spans 15 amino acids. Trimming removed 7 bases at V and 6 bases at J, with 20 bases between. CDR3: CASTQGGYASDTQYF. DNA for the CDR3: TGCGCCAGCACCCAAGGGGGGTACGCCTCGGATACGCAGTATTTT.

This clonotype appeared a few times. The chain uses TRBV3-1 and TRBJ1-3; 7 bases line up with TRBD1. The CDR3 has 18 amino acids. Losses at the gene ends were 5 bases for V and 0 bases for J; bases not matched to a gene: 13. Germline values: CDR1 LGHDT, CDR2 YNNKEL (reference sequence). Here the CDR3 reads CASSRTPGQRTSGNTIYF. Here the CDR3 DNA reads TGTGCCAGCAGCAGAACCCCGGGACAGCGTACCTCTGGAAACACCATATATTTT.